The clone carrying this T cell receptor (beta chain) turned up a few times. The antigen remains undetermined. The CDR3 sequence is 15 residues long. V lost 0 bases and J 2 bases, leaving 8 bases between the germline ends. Per germline, CDR1 SGHNT and CDR2 YYREEE (reference sequence). The table came from immunoSEQ multiplex PCR; TCRdb's copy has only in-frame clones and leaves some out. The sample carries just under 90,000 clones, 89% recorded once. This sample was included in a study of T cell responses to AZD1222 COVID-19 vaccine. The study, taken as a whole, reports: CD4 TCRs covered the whole spike, strongest at regions 160-218 and 743-854. White British donors predominated, females outnumbered males, and clonal diversity was possibly underestimated.

The genes are TRBV5-4 and TRBJ1-4; D is undetermined. The specimen was peripheral blood, collected 28 days after the second AZD1222 dose. The TCR sequence derives from an adult who received the AZD1222 COVID-19 vaccine. The DNA for the CDR3 is TGTGCCAGCAGCTTGGAAGGTGGGACTAATGAAAAACTGTTTTTT. Translating gives CASSLEGGTNEKLFF.